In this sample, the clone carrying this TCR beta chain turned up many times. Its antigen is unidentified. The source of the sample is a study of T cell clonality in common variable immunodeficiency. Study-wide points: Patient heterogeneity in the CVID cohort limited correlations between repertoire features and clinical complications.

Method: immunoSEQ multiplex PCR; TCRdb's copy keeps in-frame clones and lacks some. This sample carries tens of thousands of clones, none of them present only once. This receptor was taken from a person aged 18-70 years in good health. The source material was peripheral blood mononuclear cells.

CDR3: CASSEGAGGPETQYF. Incomplete CDR3 DNA: TGTGCCAGCAGTGAAGGAGCGGGGGGGCCGGAGACC. The chain uses TRBV6-1 and TRBJ2-5, with TRBD2 identical over 10 bases. The sequence runs out 3 residues before the end of the CDR3; the remainder is reconstructed from the germline J gene. The CDR3 extends over 15 amino acids. Germline V gene data show CDR1 as MNHNS and CDR2 as SASEGT. Trimming removed 1 base from V and 5 bases from J; junction bases left unmatched: 4.